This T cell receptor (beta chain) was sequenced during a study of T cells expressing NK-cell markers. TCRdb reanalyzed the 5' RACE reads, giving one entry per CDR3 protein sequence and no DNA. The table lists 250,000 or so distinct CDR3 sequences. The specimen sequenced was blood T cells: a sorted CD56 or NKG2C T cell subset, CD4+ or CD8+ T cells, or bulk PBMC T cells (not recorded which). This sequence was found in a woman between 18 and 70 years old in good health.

The CDR3 here is CSVAGVLTGELFF. The chain is built from TRBV29-1 and TRBJ2-2; the D call from TCRdb, TRBD2, cannot be confirmed without DNA. Germline assignment: CDR1 SQVTM and CDR2 ANQGSEA. The CDR3 covers 13 residues.